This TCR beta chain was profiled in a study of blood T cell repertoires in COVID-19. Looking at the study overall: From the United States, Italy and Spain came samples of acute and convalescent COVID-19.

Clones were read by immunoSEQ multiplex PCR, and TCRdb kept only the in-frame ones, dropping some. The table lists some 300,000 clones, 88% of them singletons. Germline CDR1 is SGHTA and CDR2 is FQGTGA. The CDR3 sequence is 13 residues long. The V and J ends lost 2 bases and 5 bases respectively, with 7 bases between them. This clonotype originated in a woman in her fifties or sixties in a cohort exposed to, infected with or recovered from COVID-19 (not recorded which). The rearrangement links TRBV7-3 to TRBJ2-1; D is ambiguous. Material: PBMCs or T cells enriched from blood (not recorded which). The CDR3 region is CASSLEVNNEQFF. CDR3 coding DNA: TGTGCCAGCAGCTTAGAGGTAAACAATGAGCAGTTCTTC.